The entry below gives a single T cell receptor (beta chain) sequence along with its context. Its antigen specificity is not known. The input lacks base qualities; no much larger clone sits a single base away. A patient counted as having stable Graves' hyperthyroidism if no progression to ophthalmopathy occurred over 18 months of follow-up. The hyperthyroidism patients were between 18 and 65 years old and newly diagnosed, with a disease duration of less than 2 months. Any patient with an uncontrolled infection, another autoimmune disease, pregnancy or lactation was excluded. Diagnoses relied on clinical symptoms, serum thyroxine and TRAb, thyroid ultrasound and orbital computed tomography. PBMCs were separated from 10 ml of fresh peripheral blood using Ficoll-Paque density gradient centrifugation. Trizol reagent was used to extract total RNA, and RNA quality was then checked on an Agilent 2100 Bioanalyzer.

This record comes from a study of T cells in Graves' hyperthyroidism and ophthalmopathy (dated by TCRdb to the late 2010s). A note on the overall study: Peripheral blood samples were taken at the time of initial diagnosis, prior to any treatment. To identify distinguishing TCR V-J signatures, a discovery cohort of some 100 patients was used, comprising some 45 with Graves' ophthalmopathy and around 57 with stable Graves' hyperthyroidism. An independent validation cohort of 18 to 20 hyperthyroidism patients and roughly 16 patients who later progressed to ophthalmopathy tested prospective prediction of ophthalmopathy. Thyroid tissue and blood T-cell repertoires from several Graves' hyperthyroidism patients were also compared in the study. The 100 or so discovery patients were divided at random into training and test sets in a 7:3 ratio. The paper reports TCR Vbeta CDR3 sequencing of some 140 peripheral blood samples: under 45 ophthalmopathy, 70 to 85 hyperthyroidism and around 17 progressor patients. After sampling, hyperthyroidism patients received methimazole starting at 30 mg daily, and ophthalmopathy patients received high-dose intravenous methylprednisolone.

Overall study outcomes, separate from this receptor: Most expanded thyroid clonotypes (frequency above 0.001) were also detected in blood, a finding suggesting that blood repertoires may reflect thyroid immune responses. A model built on a 13 V-J signature distinguished ophthalmopathy from stable hyperthyroidism, reaching about 88% sensitivity and about 81% specificity in cross-validation and 80%/75% in testing. No statistical method was used to set the sample size in advance, and investigators knew the group allocation. In validation, the model predicted progression to ophthalmopathy a median of roughly 6.5 months before onset, with about 67% sensitivity and roughly 72% specificity.

Amplification of TCR beta CDR3 regions was carried out from RNA transcripts. The first round of RT-PCR for the TCR CDR3 was performed with the HTBI primer set and the Qiagen OneStep RT-PCR kit. The libraries were constructed in a second round of multiplex PCR and then size-selected and purified. Libraries were sequenced paired-end with 100 bp reads on an Illumina HiSeq2000. The published analysis was carried out like this. SOAPnuke was used to process the raw data, removing reads that contained adapters or uncalled bases, had a mean Phred below 15, or lacked an exact match to the constant primer or identifier. COPE v1.2.5 was used to merge the high-quality paired reads, and each unique nucleotide sequence was defined as a clonotype. Clonotypes were aligned to IMGT TRBV, TRBD and TRBJ reference segments using MiTCR v1.1. The analysis was restricted to V-J combinations with a frequency above 0.0001, which together covered 99% to 99.2% of the repertoires. A TCS score was defined as the ratio between F50 (clonal expansion) and ExV (chaos), using BLOSUM62-based TCRdist between CDR3 peptides within each V-J. Welch's t-statistics and random forest reduced 450 to 600 V-J features to some 14, which were used in a naive Bayes classifier (R e1071). Thyroid-blood repertoire similarity was quantified with the Morisita-Horn index. TCRdb reran the public reads through fastp at Q25 and MiXCR, keeping productive beta chains. Each record represents a unique CDR3 protein, reported with the most common genes and DNA among its rows. The V and J calls follow TCRdb's processing rather than the paper's. The sample yields roughly 800,000 distinct CDR3 sequences; more than 30% were counted once. Clones ranked in the top ten supply approximately 8.7% of the sample.

Input material: blood. This sequence originates from a man between 18 and 29 years old with Graves' hyperthyroidism.

The DNA is as follows: TGTGCCAGCAGTTTAGAGCTCAACAGGGAAATCCTGACTTTC. Its protein is CASSLELNREILTF. The chain is encoded by TRBV2 joined to TRBJ2-6; a weak D assignment points to TRBD1 (6 bases agree). The CDR3, from cysteine to phenylalanine, totals 14 residues. The DNA shown is the 42-base CDR3, in frame from base 1. The germline V gene sets CDR1 to SNHLY and CDR2 to FYNNEI. The V and J ends are trimmed by 5 bases and 14 bases, leaving 19 bases between them.